These 5 T cell receptor beta chains share one sample of origin, sequenced in a study of shared clonotypes between healthy human individuals. Clones were read by immunoSEQ multiplex PCR, and TCRdb kept only the in-frame ones, dropping some. The data hold 560,000 or so clones, with about 96% observed a single time. Naive CD8 isolation took CD45RO-negative cells positively selected for CCR7 and excluded terminally differentiated effector memory CD45RA+ cells. Sequencing input: naive CD8+ T cells sorted from blood. The receptors derive from a woman in her thirties in good health.

Of note for this clone: Other nucleotide sequences in the sample specify the same CDR3. The chain couples TRBV2 to TRBJ2-3, with 8 bases aligning to TRBD1. CDR3 length: 15 residues. Germline V gives CDR1 SNHLY, CDR2 FYNNEI. The V segment lost 1 base and the J segment 0 bases; nucleotides outside the gene matches: 0. CDR3 in amino acids: CASSEGTGSTDTQYF. CDR3 bases: TGTGCCAGCAGTGAAGGGACAGGGAGCACAGATACGCAGTATTTT.

This clone was detected only once. V gene TRBV28 combines with J gene TRBJ2-7; D is unclear. The CDR3 consists of 14 residues. Between the trimmed V and J ends, which lost 3 bases and 4 bases, there was a span of 13 bases. CDR1 and CDR2 (germline): MDHEN, SYDVKM. The chain's CDR3 is CASSFRDGRYEQYF. In nucleotides, the CDR3 is TGTGCCAGCAGTTTTAGAGACGGACGGTACGAGCAGTACTTC.

This chain joins TRBV6-1 and TRBJ2-7; 7 positions agree with TRBD1. After removal of 8 bases from V and 2 bases from J, the junction contained 6 bases not matched to a gene. In germline, CDR1 is MNHNS, CDR2 SASEGT. This CDR3 is built from 13 residues. The CDR3 sequence: CASSHRGTYEQYF. The CDR3 nucleotides read TGTGCCAGCTCTCACAGGGGAACCTACGAGCAGTACTTC.

This clone has just one count. The chain carries TRBV9 and TRBJ2-7, with D uncertain. Germline-derived CDR1 and CDR2 are SGDLS and YYNGEE. The CDR3 has 15 amino acids. Trimming took off 2 bases at V and 0 bases at J, with 12 bases between the two ends. CDR3 region: CASSVGLGSSYEQYF. The CDR3 DNA sequence: TGTGCCAGCAGCGTTGGATTGGGATCCTCCTACGAGCAGTACTTC. Together with reference TRBV9 and TRBJ2-7, the CDR3 gives the full variable domain: DSGVTQTPKHLITATGQRVTLRCSPRSGDLSVYWYQQSLDQGLQFLIQYYNGEERAKGNILERFSAQQFPDLHSELNLSSLELGDSALYFCASSVGLGSSYEQYFGPGTRLTVT.

The CDR3 bases are TGCGCCAGCAGCCAAGTTAATGGGAGAATAAAGAAGAATGAGCAGTTCTTC. This translates into CASSQVNGRIKKNEQFF. This rearrangement joins TRBV4-1 to TRBJ2-1; D is possibly TRBD2 (5 bases). V lost 1 base to trimming and J lost 7 bases, with 20 bases between them. Per germline, CDR1 MGHRA and CDR2 YSYEKL. The CDR3 is 17 amino acids.